The clone carrying this T cell receptor beta chain was detected only a few times. What it binds is unknown. This sample was taken from a study of early T cells in non-severe SARS-CoV-2 infection. Germline values: CDR1 SGHAT, CDR2 FQNNGV. Unmatched junction bases numbered 11, after V lost 3 bases and J lost 5 bases. The CDR3 covers 17 residues. TCRdb used MiXCR to reprocess the 5' RACE reads, holding one entry per CDR3 protein. The profile shows about 76,000 distinct CDR3 sequences, 15% to 19% of them singletons. Findings of the study overall: Matching against VDJdb likely underestimated virus-specific expansions, favoring anti-spike CD8.

This receptor was identified in an adult who was a healthcare worker with PCR-confirmed SARS-CoV-2 infection or an uninfected control (not recorded which). Material: whole blood. The chain has TRBV11-2 and TRBJ2-1; 9 bases are shared with TRBD2. CDR3 amino acids: CASSFWGSGGPHNEQFF. The CDR3 coding sequence is TGTGCCAGCAGCTTCTGGGGTAGCGGGGGCCCCCACAATGAGCAGTTCTTC. The complete variable domain, with remaining parts taken from reference TRBV11-2 and TRBJ2-1, reads EAGVAQSPRYKIIEKRQSVAFWCNPISGHATLYWYQQILGQGPKLLIQFQNNGVVDDSQLPKDRFSAERLKGVDSTLKIQPAKLEDSAVYLCASSFWGSGGPHNEQFFGPGTRLTVL.